This T cell receptor (beta chain) is from a study of molecular identifiers for immune sequencing clone quantification. Sequencing libraries of naive CD8 cells derived from approximately 20,000 to 980,000 sorted cells with 10%, 30% or 50% RNA. There are many counts of this clonotype. Trimming took off 0 bases at V and 1 base at J, with 24 bases between the two ends. Germline V gives CDR1 SGHVS, CDR2 FNYEAQ. The CDR3 is made up of 20 amino acids. TCRdb passed the PCR reads through MiXCR, listing each CDR3 protein once. The sample has just under 650,000 distinct CDR3 sequences, 15% to 20% seen once. This rearrangement joins TRBV7-6 to TRBJ1-1, with D uncertain. The TCR sequence derives from a human donor in good health. Some libraries in this study had Jurkat cell RNA spiked in. Sequencing used naive CD8+ T cells from blood, with Jurkat cell RNA spiked in. Subset meaning: FACS-sorted CD8+CD4-CCR7+CD45RA+ naive T cells. The CDR3 DNA is TGTGCCAGCAGCTTAGCGCAAAGCGGCTTAATCTATGGATCGAACACTGAAGCTTTCTTT. It translates to CASSLAQSGLIYGSNTEAFF.